A selection of T cell receptor beta chains follows, all from one sample in a study of blood T cell repertoires in COVID-19. Generated by immunoSEQ multiplex PCR, the TCRdb table keeps only in-frame clones and is missing some. This sample has hundreds of thousands of clones, with more than 70% found just once. Specimen: peripheral blood. All receptors come from a woman in her forties or fifties with COVID-19, enrolled during active disease. Both conserved end residues are part of each CDR3. The order of the fields is clone size, D gene, V gene, J gene, CDR3 protein, CDR3 DNA. D genes are given only for firm matches. The size of a clone is reported for some rows only, either as once, few or many, or as a class for expanded clones.

>few|TRBD1|TRBV30|TRBJ1-1
CAWRVQGETEAFF
TGTGCCTGGAGGGTACAGGGGGAAACTGAAGCTTTCTTT
>.|.|TRBV19|TRBJ1-5
CASEGGDSNQPQHF
TGTGCCAGTGAAGGGGGGGATAGCAATCAGCCCCAGCATTTT
>.|.|TRBV4-1|TRBJ1-2
CASSQDLTGVGYTF
TGCGCCAGCAGCCAAGATCTGACGGGGGTCGGCTACACCTTC
>.|.|TRBV2|TRBJ1-1
CASSDSGNRAEAFF
TGTGCCAGCAGTGACTCTGGTAACCGGGCTGAAGCTTTCTTT
>.|.|TRBV7-2|TRBJ1-5
CASSLEWGQPQHF
TGTGCCAGCAGCTTAGAGTGGGGCCAGCCCCAGCATTTT
>.|.|TRBV11-3|TRBJ2-3
CASSFGQQGMDTQYF
TGTGCCAGCAGCTTTGGCCAACAGGGAATGGATACGCAGTATTTT
>.|TRBD2|TRBV10-2|TRBJ2-7
CASSAGLAGTYEQYF
TGCGCCAGCAGTGCGGGACTAGCGGGGACCTACGAGCAGTACTTC
>few|TRBD2|TRBV29-1|TRBJ2-3
CSVGGGGVPTDTQYF
TGCAGCGTTGGGGGGGGAGGGGTCCCCACAGATACGCAGTATTTT
>.|TRBD1|TRBV7-9|TRBJ1-5
CASADRGNQPQHF
TGTGCCAGCGCGGACAGGGGAAATCAGCCCCAGCATTTT
>.|.|TRBV7-9|TRBJ1-1
CASSLTIGSTTAFF
TGTGCCAGCAGCTTAACGATAGGCAGCACGACTGCTTTCTTT
>.|TRBD1|TRBV9|TRBJ2-7
CASSVGLGGGIYEQYF
TGTGCCAGCAGCGTAGGGCTAGGGGGCGGAATTTACGAGCAGTACTTC
>.|.|TRBV6-5|TRBJ1-2
CASSYTTGGYTF
TGTGCCAGCAGCTACACGACAGGCGGCTACACCTTC
>.|.|TRBV5-1|TRBJ2-7
CASSLVGQTYEQYF
TGCGCCAGCAGCTTGGTTGGTCAGACCTACGAGCAGTACTTC
>.|.|TRBV6-1|TRBJ2-1
CASSEDGRTSSYNEQFF
TGTGCCAGCAGTGAAGATGGCAGAACCTCCTCCTACAATGAGCAGTTCTTC
>.|TRBD2|TRBV5-4|TRBJ2-7
CASSLGYSGGPYEQYF
TGTGCCAGCAGCTTGGGTTATAGCGGGGGTCCGTACGAGCAGTACTTC
>.|TRBD1|TRBV6-1|TRBJ1-5
CASSEARQGYQPQHF
TGTGCCAGCAGTGAAGCGCGACAGGGGTATCAGCCCCAGCATTTT
>.|.|TRBV14|TRBJ1-4
CASSLLPGTNEKLFF
TGTGCCAGCAGCCTATTACCCGGGACTAATGAAAAACTGTTTTTT
>.|.|TRBV6-5|TRBJ1-2
CASSYFDKYGYTF
TGTGCCAGCAGTTACTTCGACAAGTATGGCTACACCTTC
>.|TRBD1|TRBV2|TRBJ1-1
CASRDARGKNTEAFF
TGTGCCAGCAGAGACGCCAGGGGGAAGAACACTGAAGCTTTCTTT
>.|.|TRBV4-1|TRBJ1-5
CASSQDYSNQPQHF
TGCGCCAGCAGCCAAGACTATAGCAATCAGCCCCAGCATTTT
>.|.|TRBV19|TRBJ1-1
CASSIRESSTEAFF
TGTGCCAGTAGTATCAGGGAATCTTCCACTGAAGCTTTCTTT
>.|.|TRBV4-1|TRBJ1-2
CASSQETVDSFRGYTF
TGCGCCAGCAGCCAAGAGACAGTTGATTCCTTTCGTGGCTACACCTTC
>.|.|TRBV27|TRBJ1-1
CASSSHWSQAFF
TGTGCCAGCAGTTCCCATTGGAGTCAAGCTTTCTTT
>.|.|TRBV24-1|TRBJ2-1
CATRGTEGGGRNEQFF
TGTGCCACCAGGGGCACTGAGGGGGGGGGCAGGAATGAGCAGTTCTTC
>.|TRBD2|TRBV7-9|TRBJ2-4
CASSPVTSGDIQYF
TGTGCCAGCAGCCCGGTGACTAGCGGGGACATTCAGTACTTC
>once|.|TRBV29-1|TRBJ1-2
CSVEPTRVGVSGYTF
TGCAGCGTTGAGCCCACCAGGGTAGGGGTCTCGGGCTACACCTTC
>once|.|TRBV20-1|TRBJ2-7
CSASVQGYEQYF
TGCAGTGCTAGTGTGCAGGGATACGAGCAGTACTTC
>.|.|TRBV7-9|TRBJ1-2
CASSIVPGEGGYTF
TGTGCCAGCAGCATTGTCCCAGGGGAAGGCGGCTACACCTTC
>.|.|TRBV20-1|TRBJ1-1
CSARKDNTAFF
TGCAGTGCTAGGAAAGACAATACAGCTTTCTTT
>.|TRBD2|TRBV3-1/TRBV3-2|TRBJ2-3
CASSQEASGLTDTQYF
TGTGCCAGCAGCCAAGAGGCTAGCGGGCTCACAGATACGCAGTATTTT
>.|TRBD1|TRBV5-1|TRBJ1-1
CASRLTGSINTEAFF
TGCGCCAGCCGGTTGACAGGGAGTATCAACACTGAAGCTTTCTTT
>.|.|TRBV30|TRBJ2-7
CAWKKGGYEQYF
TGTGCCTGGAAAAAAGGGGGCTACGAGCAGTACTTC
>.|.|TRBV29-1|TRBJ1-5
CSVGGGSNQPQHF
TGCAGCGTGGGTGGGGGCTCAAATCAGCCCCAGCATTTT
>.|.|TRBV24-1|TRBJ2-2
CATSEQPNTGELFF
TGTGCCACCAGTGAACAGCCGAACACCGGGGAGCTGTTTTTT
>.|TRBD1|TRBV6-5|TRBJ1-2
CASSTRTGAEWGYTF
TGTGCCAGCAGTACCCGGACAGGGGCTGAGTGGGGCTACACCTTC
>few|TRBD1|TRBV19|TRBJ1-4
CASRTGWSDEKLFF
TGTGCCAGTAGGACAGGGTGGTCAGATGAAAAACTGTTTTTT
>.|TRBD1|TRBV24-1|TRBJ1-1
CATREGARTEAFF
TGTGCCACCAGGGAGGGGGCGCGCACTGAAGCTTTCTTT
>.|TRBD1|TRBV18|TRBJ1-5
CASSPRDRGFNQPQHF
TGTGCCAGCTCACCCCGAGACAGGGGCTTCAATCAGCCCCAGCATTTT
>.|TRBD1|TRBV6-5|TRBJ1-1
CASSYAQGQGLAEAFF
TGTGCCAGCAGTTACGCTCAGGGACAGGGACTCGCTGAAGCTTTCTTT
>.|.|TRBV4-2|TRBJ2-7
CASSQLGGGSYEQYF
TGTGCCAGCAGCCAATTAGGAGGAGGATCTTACGAGCAGTACTTC
>.|.|TRBV7-9|TRBJ2-2
CASSSRRTGELFF
TGTGCCAGCAGCTCGCGGCGCACCGGGGAGCTGTTTTTT
>.|.|TRBV11-2|TRBJ2-2
CASRGGENTGELFF
TGTGCCAGCAGAGGAGGGGAGAACACCGGGGAGCTGTTTTTT
>.|.|TRBV27|TRBJ1-4
CASSQGQGEKLFF
TGCGCCAGCAGTCAAGGACAAGGAGAAAAACTGTTTTTT
>.|.|TRBV5-1|TRBJ1-1
CASSPSGNTEAFF
TGCGCCAGCAGCCCCTCCGGGAACACTGAAGCTTTCTTT
>.|TRBD1|TRBV18|TRBJ1-1
CASSPSGQARNTEAFF
TGTGCCAGCTCACCATCCGGACAGGCGAGGAACACTGAAGCTTTCTTT
>.|TRBD1|TRBV2|TRBJ1-1
CAREQGRNTEAFF
TGTGCCAGAGAACAGGGGAGAAACACTGAAGCTTTCTTT
>.|.|TRBV19|TRBJ2-1
CASSITGFEQFF
TGTGCCAGTAGTATTACAGGGTTTGAGCAGTTCTTC
>.|.|TRBV2|TRBJ2-5
CASRKTDQRKETQYF
TGTGCCAGCAGAAAGACAGACCAGCGAAAAGAGACCCAGTACTTC
>once|TRBD1|TRBV6-5|TRBJ2-1
CASSPLETGVHEQFF
TGTGCCAGCAGTCCACTTGAAACAGGGGTGCATGAGCAGTTCTTC
>.|.|TRBV6-5|TRBJ1-4
CASSYSYEALLEKLFF
TGTGCCAGCAGTTACTCCTACGAGGCCCTGTTGGAAAAACTGTTTTTT
>.|.|TRBV2|TRBJ1-5
CASRLSGNSNQPQHF
TGTGCCAGCAGACTATCGGGAAATAGCAATCAGCCCCAGCATTTT
>.|.|TRBV14|TRBJ2-3
CASSQDLEATDTQYF
TGTGCCAGCAGCCAAGATCTCGAAGCCACAGATACGCAGTATTTT
>once|.|TRBV11-1|TRBJ2-1
CASSQYAGQLPYEQFF
TGTGCCAGCAGCCAATACGCGGGACAGCTACCGTACGAGCAGTTCTTC
>.|.|TRBV9|TRBJ1-1
CASSVDGFTEAFF
TGTGCCAGCAGCGTAGACGGGTTCACTGAAGCTTTCTTT
>once|.|TRBV13|TRBJ2-6
CASSQTAEGLSGANVLTF
TGTGCCAGCAGCCAGACGGCCGAGGGCCTCTCTGGGGCCAACGTCCTGACTTTC
>.|TRBD1|TRBV5-4|TRBJ1-2
CASSLGGQNNYGYTF
TGTGCCAGCAGCTTAGGGGGACAGAATAACTATGGCTACACCTTC